These T cell receptor beta chains were read from a single sample in a study of sequential checkpoint blockade in melanoma. Sequenced by immunoSEQ multiplex PCR; TCRdb stores in-frame clones only, minus some. Of 20,000 or so clones in the sample, around 78% were seen once. Here the sequenced sample was CD8+ T cells sorted from blood (inferred from file names), taken from a patient given nivolumab and ipilimumab in sequence. These receptors all stem from a human donor with melanoma. Both conserved end residues are part of each CDR3. The D gene is left open where the match is weak. Expanded clones get a size class; other rows say once, few or many, or leave the size out.

v_gene,abundance,d_gene,j_gene,CDR3aa,CDR3nt
TRBV14,-,TRBD1,TRBJ1-1,CASSHGQGARRITEAFF,TGTGCCAGCAGCCATGGGCAGGGGGCGCGAAGGATCACTGAAGCTTTCTTT
TRBV28,-,-,TRBJ1-2,CASTETGLFYGYTF,TGTGCCAGCACCGAGACAGGTCTATTCTATGGCTACACCTTC
TRBV5-6,-,-,TRBJ1-1,CASSFGVGGTEAFF,TGTGCCAGCAGCTTCGGCGTGGGGGGCACTGAAGCTTTCTTT
TRBV13,few,-,TRBJ1-1,CASSLGFRIVNTEAFF,TGTGCCAGCAGCTTAGGGTTTCGTATAGTAAACACTGAAGCTTTCTTT
TRBV4-1,-,-,TRBJ2-3,CASRGQSTDTQYF,TGCGCCAGCAGGGGACAAAGCACAGATACGCAGTATTTT
TRBV11-2,once,TRBD1,TRBJ2-7,CASSNGQGGYSSYEQYF,TGTGCCAGCAGCAACGGACAGGGGGGATATAGCTCCTACGAGCAGTACTTC
TRBV4-1,few,TRBD1,TRBJ1-3,CASSPTGTGNTIYF,TGCGCCAGCAGCCCGACAGGGACTGGAAACACCATATATTTT
TRBV5-1,-,TRBD2,TRBJ2-7,CASSLILPSGRGDEQYF,TGCGCCAGCAGCTTGATTCTTCCTAGCGGGAGGGGTGACGAGCAGTACTTC
TRBV9,-,-,TRBJ1-6,CASSPGGGVHSPLHF,TGTGCCAGCAGCCCGGGGGGAGGGGTTCATTCACCCCTCCACTTT
TRBV6-1,-,-,TRBJ2-7,CASSLRDWSSYEQYF,TGTGCCAGCAGTCTCCGGGACTGGAGCTCCTACGAGCAGTACTTC
TRBV27,-,TRBD1,TRBJ2-7,CASSLWTGYEQYF,TGTGCCAGCAGTTTGTGGACAGGCTACGAGCAGTACTTC
TRBV7-3,few,TRBD1,TRBJ1-1,CASSLHQGATEAFF,TGTGCCAGCAGCTTACATCAGGGGGCAACTGAAGCTTTCTTT
TRBV7-9,large,TRBD2,TRBJ2-7,CASSSLAGFNEQYF,TGTGCCAGCAGCTCGCTAGCGGGATTCAACGAGCAGTACTTC
TRBV9,-,-,TRBJ2-3,CASSPLGGGPRTDTQYF,TGTGCCAGCAGCCCCTTAGGGGGGGGGCCGCGCACAGATACGCAGTATTTT
TRBV21-1,-,-,TRBJ2-1,CASSKVGTGGNNEQFF,TGTGCCAGCAGCAAAGTCGGGACAGGGGGTAACAATGAGCAGTTCTTC
TRBV27,-,TRBD2,TRBJ2-3,CASSLLSGSQDTQYF,TGTGCCAGCAGTTTACTTAGCGGGAGCCAAGATACGCAGTATTTT
TRBV6-4,-,-,TRBJ2-2,CASSDSESGGPLGLFF,TGTGCCAGCAGTGACTCGGAGAGCGGTGGGCCTCTCGGCCTGTTTTTT
TRBV27,-,-,TRBJ1-5,CASSMSRNQPQHF,TGTGCCAGCAGTATGAGCCGCAATCAGCCCCAGCATTTT
TRBV9,-,TRBD1,TRBJ1-5,CASGQGNQPQHF,TGTGCCTCGGGACAGGGTAATCAGCCCCAGCATTTT
TRBV19,once,TRBD1,TRBJ2-1,CASSTGGSYNEQFF,TGTGCCAGTAGCACAGGGGGGTCCTACAATGAGCAGTTCTTC
TRBV6-1,-,-,TRBJ2-7,CASSVFLVDSLSYEQYF,TGTGCCAGCAGTGTATTCCTAGTGGACTCCCTCTCCTACGAGCAGTACTTC
TRBV7-9,-,TRBD1,TRBJ2-5,CARKSGTGRKETQYF,TGTGCCAGAAAATCCGGGACAGGGAGGAAAGAGACCCAGTACTTC
TRBV7-9,-,TRBD2,TRBJ2-3,CASSFTGLAFFMDTQYF,TGTGCCAGCAGCTTCACGGGACTAGCATTTTTCATGGATACGCAGTATTTT
TRBV5-6,-,-,TRBJ2-1,CASSWRESLYNEQFF,TGTGCCAGCAGCTGGAGGGAGTCCCTTTACAATGAGCAGTTCTTC
TRBV4-3,-,-,TRBJ2-7,CASSPGTVSYEQYF,TGCGCCAGCAGCCCAGGGACTGTTTCCTACGAGCAGTACTTC
TRBV2,-,-,TRBJ1-2,CASSDDAGPLYGYTF,TGTGCCAGCAGTGATGATGCAGGGCCCCTCTATGGCTACACCTTC
TRBV13,medium-sized,TRBD2,TRBJ2-7,CASSLGLAGTSYEQYF,TGTGCCAGCAGCTTAGGACTAGCGGGGACCTCCTACGAGCAGTACTTC
TRBV18,-,TRBD1,TRBJ2-7,CASSPPRWGQGGLEQYF,TGTGCCAGCTCACCACCGAGGTGGGGACAGGGGGGTCTCGAGCAGTACTTC
TRBV7-3,-,TRBD2,TRBJ2-7,CASSLGGLAGRSYEQYF,TGTGCCAGCAGCTTAGGGGGGCTAGCGGGACGCTCCTACGAGCAGTACTTC
TRBV27,few,-,TRBJ2-7,CASSYSDTYEQYF,TGTGCCAGCAGTTACTCGGACACCTACGAGCAGTACTTC
TRBV6-5,-,-,TRBJ2-1,CASSYGALVNEQFF,TGTGCCAGCAGTTACGGGGCTTTGGTGAATGAGCAGTTCTTC
TRBV4-1,-,TRBD1,TRBJ1-2,CASSQVTGASYGYTF,TGCGCCAGCAGCCAAGTAACAGGGGCTTCATATGGCTACACCTTC
TRBV27,-,-,TRBJ2-1,CASSLSASFYSYNEQFF,TGTGCCAGCAGTTTGTCAGCTAGCTTCTATTCCTACAATGAGCAGTTCTTC
TRBV7-9,few,TRBD2,TRBJ2-5,CASSSGGTQYF,TGTGCCAGCAGCTCGGGGGGGACCCAGTACTTC
TRBV2,few,TRBD1,TRBJ2-7,CASSPTGELYEQYF,TGTGCCAGCAGCCCGACAGGGGAGCTATACGAGCAGTACTTC
TRBV29-1,-,-,TRBJ2-1,CSVAGGTGSYNEQFF,TGCAGCGTTGCCGGTGGAACAGGGAGTTACAATGAGCAGTTCTTC
TRBV11-2,-,-,TRBJ2-4,CASSPTNYEDDIQYF,TGTGCCAGCAGCCCGACGAACTATGAAGATGACATTCAGTACTTC
TRBV6-5,few,-,TRBJ2-3,CASSDSDSPGTQYF,TGTGCCAGCAGTGACTCCGACAGCCCGGGTACGCAGTATTTT
TRBV19,-,-,TRBJ1-2,CASIGGPNYGYTF,TGTGCCAGTATCGGGGGACCTAACTATGGCTACACCTTC
TRBV9,-,TRBD2,TRBJ2-1,CASSARRLAGSHEQFF,TGTGCCAGCAGCGCTAGGCGACTAGCGGGATCCCATGAGCAGTTCTTC
TRBV6-5,once,-,TRBJ2-1,CASSGGDSWVEQFF,TGTGCCAGCAGTGGTGGGGACTCCTGGGTTGAGCAGTTCTTC
TRBV7-6,-,TRBD1,TRBJ2-7,CASSLATGTGGYEQYF,TGTGCCAGCAGCTTAGCCACGGGGACAGGGGGATACGAGCAGTACTTC
TRBV4-3,-,-,TRBJ2-5,CASSQDRGQETQYF,TGCGCCAGCAGCCAAGATCGGGGACAAGAGACCCAGTACTTC
TRBV6-1,few,-,TRBJ2-7,CASSLRDWSSYEQYF,TGTGCCAGCAGTCTCCGGGACTGGAGCTCCTACGAGCAGTACTTC
TRBV27,-,TRBD2,TRBJ2-1,CASSFTGTSGADEQFF,TGTGCCAGCAGTTTTACCGGGACTAGCGGGGCTGATGAGCAGTTCTTC
TRBV30,once,TRBD2,TRBJ2-1,CAWSWVAGNNEQFF,TGTGCCTGGAGCTGGGTAGCGGGGAACAATGAGCAGTTCTTC
TRBV7-9,-,TRBD1,TRBJ1-1,CASSLPGTGHRNTEAFF,TGTGCCAGCAGCTTACCTGGGACAGGGCACAGGAACACTGAAGCTTTCTTT
TRBV5-4,-,TRBD2,TRBJ2-7,CASSHGTSGPLSYEQYF,TGTGCCAGCAGCCATGGGACTAGCGGGCCCCTCTCCTACGAGCAGTACTTC
TRBV27,-,-,TRBJ1-2,CASRTTASYGYTF,TGTGCCAGCAGGACGACAGCAAGCTATGGCTACACCTTC
TRBV27,-,-,TRBJ1-2,CASSPGLGTSYGYTF,TGTGCCAGCAGTCCTGGACTGGGAACGAGTTATGGCTACACCTTC
TRBV19,-,-,TRBJ2-1,CASSSSVGGLSYNEQFF,TGTGCCAGTAGTTCGTCTGTCGGCGGACTTTCCTACAATGAGCAGTTCTTC
TRBV4-2,-,TRBD2,TRBJ2-1,CASSPSTSGDLNEQFF,TGTGCCAGCAGCCCCTCGACTAGCGGGGATCTCAATGAGCAGTTCTTC
TRBV7-9,once,TRBD1,TRBJ1-4,CASSLRTGRNEKLFF,TGTGCCAGCAGTCTCCGGACAGGGCGAAATGAAAAACTGTTTTTT
TRBV28,-,-,TRBJ1-1,CASSLPGYTEAFF,TGTGCCAGCAGTTTGCCCGGGTACACTGAAGCTTTCTTT
TRBV5-8,once,TRBD2,TRBJ2-3,CASSWGLAGLSTDTQYF,TGTGCCAGCAGCTGGGGACTAGCGGGTTTAAGCACAGATACGCAGTATTTT